Listed below are T cell receptor beta chains from one sample, sequenced in a study of lymphopenia after photon versus proton radiotherapy. Profiling relied on immunoSEQ multiplex PCR, and the TCRdb table lists in-frame clones only, not all of them. The table lists tens of thousands of clones, roughly 87% of them singletons. The sample here was peripheral blood, taken from a patient treated with proton-based radiotherapy. The receptors come from a woman in her 70s with pancreatic cancer. Some clones in this sample may be carry-over from other donors' samples. The CDR3 runs from the conserved cysteine through the conserved F or W. D genes are given only for firm matches. Some rows mark clone size as missing; the rest say once, few, many or name a class of expanded clone.

j_gene: TRBJ1-1; d_gene: -; v_gene: TRBV11-2; abundance: -; CDR3nt: TGTGCCAGCAGCCTGGGGGCAATGAACACTGAAGCTTTCTTT; CDR3aa: CASSLGAMNTEAFF
j_gene: TRBJ2-7; d_gene: TRBD1; v_gene: TRBV28; abundance: once; CDR3nt: TGTGCCAGCAGTTCTCAGGGGGCGCCCCCCTACGAGCAGTACTTC; CDR3aa: CASSSQGAPPYEQYF
j_gene: TRBJ2-5; d_gene: TRBD2; v_gene: TRBV11-3; abundance: -; CDR3nt: TGTGCCAGCGGGCTAGCGGGGATACTCCAAGAGACCCAGTACTTC; CDR3aa: CASGLAGILQETQYF
j_gene: TRBJ1-4; d_gene: -; v_gene: TRBV7-9; abundance: once; CDR3nt: TGTGCCAGCAGAGCAGGAGGAGAGGGAAAACTGTTTTTT; CDR3aa: CASRAGGEGKLFF
j_gene: TRBJ2-1; d_gene: TRBD2; v_gene: TRBV5-6; abundance: -; CDR3nt: TGTGCCAGCAGCTTGGGCGGGAGGGCCGATGAGCAGTTCTTC; CDR3aa: CASSLGGRADEQFF
j_gene: TRBJ1-1; d_gene: -; v_gene: TRBV5-1; abundance: -; CDR3nt: TGCGCCAGCAGCGTATCGACGAACACTGAAGCTTTCTTT; CDR3aa: CASSVSTNTEAFF
j_gene: TRBJ2-7; d_gene: -; v_gene: TRBV27; abundance: -; CDR3nt: TGTGCCAGCAGCTTTCGGGCGAACTCCTACGAGCAGTACTTC; CDR3aa: CASSFRANSYEQYF
j_gene: TRBJ1-3; d_gene: -; v_gene: TRBV5-6; abundance: -; CDR3nt: TGTGCCAGCAGCTTGGTGTCGGGAGCCTCTGGAAACACCATATATTTT; CDR3aa: CASSLVSGASGNTIYF
j_gene: TRBJ2-1; d_gene: TRBD2; v_gene: TRBV7-9; abundance: -; CDR3nt: TGTGCCAGCAGCTTTAGCGGGAGAGGTAATGAGCAGTTCTTC; CDR3aa: CASSFSGRGNEQFF
j_gene: TRBJ2-1; d_gene: TRBD2; v_gene: TRBV4-2; abundance: few; CDR3nt: TGTGCCAGCAGCCTTAGCGGGAGAGGGGGAAATGACGAGCAGTTCTTC; CDR3aa: CASSLSGRGGNDEQFF
j_gene: TRBJ2-7; d_gene: -; v_gene: TRBV5-6; abundance: once; CDR3nt: TGTGCCAGCAGACTTAGTCACAGCTCCTACGAGCAGTACTTC; CDR3aa: CASRLSHSSYEQYF
j_gene: TRBJ1-2; d_gene: -; v_gene: TRBV7-9; abundance: few; CDR3nt: TGTGCCAGCAGCTTGGACACCGACTATGGCTACACCTTC; CDR3aa: CASSLDTDYGYTF
j_gene: TRBJ2-1; d_gene: TRBD1; v_gene: TRBV29-1; abundance: -; CDR3nt: TGCAGCGTTGAAGACTTAATCGACAGGGAAGAGCAGTTCTTC; CDR3aa: CSVEDLIDREEQFF
j_gene: TRBJ1-5; d_gene: -; v_gene: TRBV19; abundance: -; CDR3nt: TGTGCCAGTAGCCTAGGGTCATCGGTTCAGCCCCAGCATTTT; CDR3aa: CASSLGSSVQPQHF
j_gene: TRBJ2-1; d_gene: -; v_gene: TRBV6-4; abundance: -; CDR3nt: TGTGCCAGCAGTGACTCTGAGGACTACAATGAGCAGTTCTTC; CDR3aa: CASSDSEDYNEQFF
j_gene: TRBJ1-4; d_gene: -; v_gene: TRBV19; abundance: -; CDR3nt: TGTGCCAGTAGTATAGTTCTGTTAAGACCCATCGAAAAACTGTTTTTT; CDR3aa: CASSIVLLRPIEKLFF
j_gene: TRBJ2-3; d_gene: TRBD1; v_gene: TRBV29-1; abundance: -; CDR3nt: TGCAGCGTTGAAAGGGGACAGGGTGAAGGTACGCAGTATTTT; CDR3aa: CSVERGQGEGTQYF
j_gene: TRBJ2-3; d_gene: -; v_gene: TRBV11-1; abundance: -; CDR3nt: TGTGCCAGCAGCCATCCAGTGCGGGCCGAAGATACGCAGTATTTT; CDR3aa: CASSHPVRAEDTQYF
j_gene: TRBJ1-1; d_gene: -; v_gene: TRBV28; abundance: -; CDR3nt: TGTGCCAGCAAGGACAGTGATGGCATGAACACTGAAGCTTTCTTT; CDR3aa: CASKDSDGMNTEAFF
j_gene: TRBJ1-1; d_gene: TRBD1; v_gene: TRBV9; abundance: -; CDR3nt: TGTGCCAGCAGCTTTAGACAGGGTGACACTGAAGCTTTCTTT; CDR3aa: CASSFRQGDTEAFF
j_gene: TRBJ2-1; d_gene: TRBD2; v_gene: TRBV30; abundance: -; CDR3nt: TGTGCCTGGAGGATGTCTAGCGGGAGGGGGGGATTGGACAATGAGCAGTTCTTC; CDR3aa: CAWRMSSGRGGLDNEQFF
j_gene: TRBJ2-1; d_gene: TRBD2; v_gene: TRBV10-3; abundance: -; CDR3nt: TGTGCCATCAGTGGGCGGGGGGCCTACAATGAGCAGTTCTTC; CDR3aa: CAISGRGAYNEQFF
j_gene: TRBJ2-1; d_gene: TRBD2; v_gene: TRBV19; abundance: -; CDR3nt: TGTGCCAGTAGTAGGGGACTAGCGGGGTTCACTGAGCAGTTCTTC; CDR3aa: CASSRGLAGFTEQFF
j_gene: TRBJ1-3; d_gene: -; v_gene: TRBV2; abundance: once; CDR3nt: TGTGCCAGCAGTGAAGAAACAGGTACTGGAAACACCATATATTTT; CDR3aa: CASSEETGTGNTIYF
j_gene: TRBJ2-2; d_gene: -; v_gene: TRBV5-1; abundance: -; CDR3nt: TGCGCCAGCAGCTACCTCCGACAGGGAGGCACCGGGGAGCTGTTTTTT; CDR3aa: CASSYLRQGGTGELFF
j_gene: TRBJ2-1; d_gene: -; v_gene: TRBV9; abundance: -; CDR3nt: TGTGCCAGCAGCGTAGGGCAGGCGGTGAGGAATGAGCAGTTCTTC; CDR3aa: CASSVGQAVRNEQFF
j_gene: TRBJ1-4; d_gene: TRBD1; v_gene: TRBV25-1; abundance: -; CDR3nt: TGTGCCAGCAGTCTACAGGGGGCAAGGGATGAAAAACTGTTTTTT; CDR3aa: CASSLQGARDEKLFF
j_gene: TRBJ2-5; d_gene: TRBD2; v_gene: TRBV27; abundance: -; CDR3nt: TGTGCCAGCAGTTTACTTGGACTAGCCACAGAGACCCAGTACTTC; CDR3aa: CASSLLGLATETQYF
j_gene: TRBJ2-1; d_gene: -; v_gene: TRBV10-1; abundance: once; CDR3nt: TGCGCCAGCAGTGAAAAAGTGGCTAGCTGGCACTACAATGAGCAGTTCTTC; CDR3aa: CASSEKVASWHYNEQFF
j_gene: TRBJ2-6; d_gene: -; v_gene: TRBV4-1; abundance: -; CDR3nt: TGCGCCAGCAGCCAAGTCGGGTCTGGGGCCAACGTCCTGACTTTC; CDR3aa: CASSQVGSGANVLTF
j_gene: TRBJ1-3; d_gene: -; v_gene: TRBV4-1; abundance: -; CDR3nt: TGCGCCAGCAGCCAAGGGGCTCAGATGGGAGGAAACACCATATATTTT; CDR3aa: CASSQGAQMGGNTIYF
j_gene: TRBJ2-7; d_gene: TRBD1; v_gene: TRBV5-4; abundance: once; CDR3nt: TGTGCCAGCAGTTCCGGGACAGGGGCCTACGAGCAGTACTTC; CDR3aa: CASSSGTGAYEQYF